One sample yielded the 9 T cell receptor beta chains listed below, sequenced in a study of blood T cell repertoires in COVID-19. The repertoire was sequenced with immunoSEQ multiplex PCR; TCRdb's copy has only in-frame clones and lacks some. This table has over 70,000 clones, about 90% appearing once. The specimen sequenced was peripheral blood. The source of these receptors is a man aged 18 to 29 with COVID-19, enrolled during active disease.

A few counts support this clone. This chain links TRBV28 with TRBJ2-7, with 8 bases fitting TRBD1. The CDR3 covers 15 residues. The ends lost 9 bases at V and 3 bases at J; junction bases unmatched: 13. Germline CDR1 MDHEN, CDR2 SYDVKM. The chain's CDR3 is CASEGTGGPYYEQYF. The CDR3 DNA is TGTGCCAGTGAGGGTACAGGGGGGCCCTACTACGAGCAGTACTTC.

The chain is built from TRBV15 and TRBJ1-2, with D perhaps matching TRBD1 (5 bases). Trimming cost V 5 bases and J 8 bases, with 12 bases left between them. Per the germline V gene, CDR1 is LNHNV and CDR2 is YYDKDF (reference sequence). This CDR3 has 12 residues. CDR3 sequence (DNA): TGTGCCACCAGCCTGGACAAGTCCGGCTACACCTTC. Translating it yields CATSLDKSGYTF.

V and J are TRBV19 and TRBJ1-6; D gene ambiguous. The germline CDR1 and CDR2 sequences are LNHDA and SQIVND (reference sequence). Trimming removed 5 bases at V and 7 bases at J, with 12 bases between. This CDR3 spans 14 amino acids. CDR3 residues: CASSSAVRNSPLHF. For the CDR3, the DNA is TGTGCCAGTAGTTCCGCGGTGCGGAATTCACCCCTCCACTTT. Full variable domain (outside the CDR3, taken from reference TRBV19 and TRBJ1-6): DGGITQSPKYLFRKEGQNVTLSCEQNLNHDAMYWYRQDPGQGLRLIYYSQIVNDFQKGDIAEGYSVSREKKESFPLTVTSAQKNPTAFYLCASSSAVRNSPLHFGNGTRLTVT.

The CDR3 spells CASSLGTRLEQYF. The CDR3 DNA sequence: TGTGCCAGCAGTTTAGGGACACGCCTCGAGCAGTACTTC. The chain has TRBV27 and TRBJ2-7; D is perhaps TRBD1 (6 bases). The ends were cut back, 2 bases at V and 6 bases at J, with 11 bases in the middle. This CDR3 spans 13 amino acids. Germline lookup yields CDR1 MNHEY and CDR2 SMNVEV (reference sequence).

The chain carries TRBV28 and TRBJ2-7; 7 nucleotides align to TRBD1. Germline CDR1 is MDHEN and CDR2 is SYDVKM. CDR3 length: 14 residues. V shed 8 bases and J 0 bases; nucleotides not matched to a gene: 7. The chain's CDR3 is CASSRGPPSYEQYF. CDR3 nucleotide sequence: TGTGCCAGCTCTAGGGGGCCCCCCTCCTACGAGCAGTACTTC.

V and J are TRBV7-8 and TRBJ2-7, with a tentative D call TRBD1 (5 bases). Germline-derived CDR1 and CDR2 are SGHVS and FQNEAQ. The CDR3 extends over 17 amino acids. V lost 5 bases and J 0 bases, leaving 20 bases between the germline ends. The CDR3 DNA reads as TGTGCCAGCAGCCCGACGGATGTGACAGCCCTCTCCTACGAGCAGTACTTC. The encoded protein is CASSPTDVTALSYEQYF. Full variable domain (rest looked up from reference TRBV7-8 and TRBJ2-7): GAGVSQSPRYKVAKRGQDVALRCDPISGHVSLFWYQQALGQGPEFLTYFQNEAQLDKSGLPSDRFFAERPEGSVSTLKIQRTQQEDSAVYLCASSPTDVTALSYEQYFGPGTRLTVT.

The chain combines TRBV29-1 with TRBJ1-1; D is possibly TRBD1 (6 bases). The CDR3 loop spans 17 amino acids. The germline CDR1 and CDR2 sequences are SQVTM and ANQGSEA. The germline V and J ends were trimmed by 1 base and 3 bases, with 21 bases remaining between them. The DNA of the CDR3 is TGCAGCGTTGAAGTTATTACAGGGTCTAGATCGGACACTGAAGCTTTCTTT. This sequence encodes CSVEVITGSRSDTEAFF.

The chain is built from TRBV21-1 and TRBJ2-1; the D call of TRBD1 is as the table states it, not checked on the DNA. TRBV21-1 is designated a pseudogene. The CDR3 spans 20 residues. The CDR3 sequence: CASSTRDRDDRREVYNEQFF. The CDR3, as DNA: TGTGCCAGCAGCACCCGGGACAGGGACGACCGGCGGGAGGTCTACAATGAGCAGTTCTTC.

V and J are TRBV19 and TRBJ2-3; possibly TRBD2 for D (5 bases). Trimming removed 3 bases at V and 2 bases at J, with 15 bases between. This CDR3 spans 16 amino acids. In germline, CDR1 is LNHDA, CDR2 SQIVND (reference sequence). CDR3 bases: TGTGCCAGTAGTATCTCTAGGGAGCCGCCCACAGATACGCAGTATTTT. Its translation: CASSISREPPTDTQYF. Together with reference TRBV19 and TRBJ2-3, the CDR3 gives the full variable domain: DGGITQSPKYLFRKEGQNVTLSCEQNLNHDAMYWYRQDPGQGLRLIYYSQIVNDFQKGDIAEGYSVSREKKESFPLTVTSAQKNPTAFYLCASSISREPPTDTQYFGPGTRLTVL.